This T cell receptor (beta chain) came from a study of cytomegalovirus exposure and HLA in healthy donors. Study-wide points: On later analysis, the bulk of CMV-associated TCR beta chains appeared to be HLA-restricted. Another analysis was done later, and it associated fewer than 20,000 TCR beta sequences with HLA alleles at 0.05 false discovery rate. In a later analysis, DRB1 alleles had the most associated TCRs; HLA-C alleles the fewest. TRBV6-2, TRBV6-3 and some other V segments were excluded as indistinguishable.

To note about this clone: Antigen unknown.

The PCR ran on 60 Vbeta and 13 Jbeta primers. The assay was immunoSEQ multiplex PCR, and TCRdb's table has in-frame clones only and misses some. The repertoire holds 150,000 or so clones, with 74% as singletons. Germline-derived CDR1 and CDR2 are SGHRS and YFSETQ. CDR3 size: 14 residues. J lost 7 bases, V lost 1 base, and 6 bases had no gene match. The specimen was PBMCs. The receptor's source is a man aged 18 to 29 in good health and CMV-seropositive. The V and J genes are TRBV5-1 and TRBJ2-7; 9 nucleotides line up with TRBD1. CDR3 DNA sequence: TGCGCCAGCAGCTTGACAGGGGGCTTTGAAGAGCAGTACTTC. It codes for CASSLTGGFEEQYF.